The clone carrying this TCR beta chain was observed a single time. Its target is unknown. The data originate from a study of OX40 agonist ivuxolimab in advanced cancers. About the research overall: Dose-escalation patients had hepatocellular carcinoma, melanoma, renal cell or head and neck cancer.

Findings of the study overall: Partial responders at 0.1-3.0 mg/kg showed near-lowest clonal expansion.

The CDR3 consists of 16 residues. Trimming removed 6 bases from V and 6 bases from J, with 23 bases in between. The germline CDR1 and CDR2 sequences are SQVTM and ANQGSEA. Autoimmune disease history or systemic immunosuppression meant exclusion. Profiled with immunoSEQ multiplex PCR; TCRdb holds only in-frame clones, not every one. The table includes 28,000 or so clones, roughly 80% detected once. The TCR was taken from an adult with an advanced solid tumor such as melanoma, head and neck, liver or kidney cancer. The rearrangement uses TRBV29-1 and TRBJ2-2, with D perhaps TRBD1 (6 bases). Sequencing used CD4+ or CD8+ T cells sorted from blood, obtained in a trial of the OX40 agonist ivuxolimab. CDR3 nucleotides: TGCAGCGTCGCCGGGTTCGGCAGGGGTCATCCCGGGGAGCTGTTTTTT. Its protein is CSVAGFGRGHPGELFF.